This T cell receptor beta chain was captured by sequencing in a study of blood T cell repertoires in COVID-19. Study-level background: Whether acute or convalescent, the COVID-19 samples came from the United States, Italy and Spain.

Assay: immunoSEQ multiplex PCR; the TCRdb copy retains only in-frame clones and omits some. The sample lists 150,000 to 200,000 clones, around 90% seen once, with more than 5% in the top ten. Unmatched junction bases numbered 6, after V lost 0 bases and J lost 6 bases. CDR1 and CDR2 from the germline V gene are SGDLS and YYNGEE. There are 15 residues in the CDR3. The genes are TRBV9 and TRBJ2-3, with 8 nucleotides matching TRBD2. Sequenced material: peripheral blood. The sequence derives from a human donor in a cohort sampled during active COVID-19. CDR3 residues: CASSVEVAGFDTQYF. CDR3 nucleotide sequence: TGTGCCAGCAGCGTAGAGGTAGCGGGGTTTGATACGCAGTATTTT.